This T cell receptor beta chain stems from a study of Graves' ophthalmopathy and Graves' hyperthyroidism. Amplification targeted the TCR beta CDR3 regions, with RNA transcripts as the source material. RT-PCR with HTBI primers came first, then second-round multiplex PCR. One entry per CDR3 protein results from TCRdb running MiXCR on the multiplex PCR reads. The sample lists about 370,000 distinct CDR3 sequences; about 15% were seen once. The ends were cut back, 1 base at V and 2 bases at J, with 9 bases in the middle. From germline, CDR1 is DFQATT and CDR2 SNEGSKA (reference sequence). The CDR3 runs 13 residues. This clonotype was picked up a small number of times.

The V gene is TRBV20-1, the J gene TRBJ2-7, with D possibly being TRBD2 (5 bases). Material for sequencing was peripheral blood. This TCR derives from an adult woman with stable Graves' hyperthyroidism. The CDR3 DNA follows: TGCAGTGCTAGAGGCGCCGGGACCTACGAGCAGTACTTC. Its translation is CSARGAGTYEQYF.